These 2 T cell receptor beta chains were sequenced from one sample in a study of CD8 T cells in ankylosing spondylitis. One entry per CDR3 protein, called by TCRdb with MiXCR from the 5' RACE reads. This table has around 390,000 distinct CDR3 sequences, about 22% appearing once. Whole-study results and caveats: Ankylosing spondylitis blood seemed to carry a telltale TCR beta motif made of under ten highly homologous variants.

No antigen has been identified for these receptors. What was sequenced was blood, either unsorted or a sorted T cell fraction (not recorded which). These receptors all come from a male donor with ankylosing spondylitis.

In its sample, this clonotype was seen a few times. The chain carries TRBV27 and TRBJ2-3; 10 positions match TRBD2. Trimming at V came to 0 bases and at J to 10 bases, leaving 10 bases not matched to a gene. CDR1 is MNHEY, CDR2 SMNVEV, per germline (reference sequence). The CDR3 is 16 amino acids. CDR3 nucleotides: TGTGCCAGCAGTTTATCCCCTAGCGGGAGCGGTCGAGCGCAGTATTTT. Protein product: CASSLSPSGSGRAQYF.

V usage is TRBV3-1 and J usage is TRBJ2-1; D perhaps matches TRBD1 (5 bases). The germline V and J ends were trimmed by 5 bases and 8 bases, with 16 bases remaining between them. The CDR3 contains 14 residues. CDR1 and CDR2 from the germline V gene are LGHDT and YNNKEL (reference sequence). CDR3 in amino acids: CASSYTRELYEQFF. The CDR3 region has the DNA TGTGCCAGCAGCTATACCAGGGAACTCTATGAGCAGTTCTTC.